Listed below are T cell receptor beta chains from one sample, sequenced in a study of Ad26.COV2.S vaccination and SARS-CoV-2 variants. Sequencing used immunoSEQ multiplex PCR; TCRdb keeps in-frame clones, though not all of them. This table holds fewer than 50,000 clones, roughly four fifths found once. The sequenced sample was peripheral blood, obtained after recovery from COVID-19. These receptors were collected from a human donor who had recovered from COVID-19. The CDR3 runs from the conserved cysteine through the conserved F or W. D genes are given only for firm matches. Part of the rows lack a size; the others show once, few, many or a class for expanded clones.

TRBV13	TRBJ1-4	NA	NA	CASSLGGGLNEKLFF	TGTGCCAGCAGCTTGGGCGGGGGGCTAAATGAAAAACTGTTTTTT
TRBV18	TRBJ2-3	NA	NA	CASSPVKGTQYF	TGTGCCAGCTCACCGGTCAAGGGTACGCAGTATTTT
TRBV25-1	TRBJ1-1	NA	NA	CASSEGGGFMNTEAFF	TGTGCCAGCAGCGAAGGGGGGGGTTTCATGAACACTGAAGCTTTCTTT
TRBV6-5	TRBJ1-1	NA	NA	CASSYGDTEAFF	TGTGCCAGCAGTTACGGGGACACTGAAGCTTTCTTT
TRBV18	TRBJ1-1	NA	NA	CASSPGGNTEAFF	TGTGCCAGCTCACCCGGTGGAAACACTGAAGCTTTCTTT
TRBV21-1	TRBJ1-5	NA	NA	CASSKGKGQARWSNQPQHF	TGTGCCAGCAGCAAAGGTAAGGGACAGGCTCGTTGGAGCAATCAGCCCCAGCATTTT
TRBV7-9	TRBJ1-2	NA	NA	CASSSGTLRGGYTF	TGTGCCAGCAGCTCGGGGACACTAAGGGGCGGCTACACCTTC
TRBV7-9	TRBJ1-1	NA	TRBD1	CASSSQGRGTEAFF	TGTGCCAGCAGCTCACAGGGGAGGGGAACTGAAGCTTTCTTT
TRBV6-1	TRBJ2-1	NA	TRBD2	CASSGRGGAKRSSYNEQFF	TGTGCCAGCAGTGGTCGCGGGGGGGCAAAAAGAAGCTCCTACAATGAGCAGTTCTTC
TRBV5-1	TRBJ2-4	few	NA	CASSLQGSHLLAKNIQYF	TGCGCCAGCAGCTTGCAAGGCTCACACCTACTAGCCAAAAACATTCAGTACTTC
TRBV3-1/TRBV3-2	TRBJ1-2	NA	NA	CASSHGGGGYTF	TGTGCCAGCAGCCATGGCGGGGGTGGCTACACCTTC
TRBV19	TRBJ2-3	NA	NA	CASSIASVERNTQYF	TGTGCCAGTAGTATAGCTTCCGTGGAAAGAAATACGCAGTATTTT
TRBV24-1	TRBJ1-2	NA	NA	CATSGHTGTPSWGYTF	TGTGCCACCAGTGGGCATACCGGGACACCCAGTTGGGGCTACACCTTC
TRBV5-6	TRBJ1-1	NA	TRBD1	CASSQKLTGERNTEAFF	TGTGCCAGCAGCCAAAAACTGACAGGGGAGAGGAACACTGAAGCTTTCTTT
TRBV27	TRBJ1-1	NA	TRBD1	CASSLDRGTEAFF	TGTGCCAGCAGTTTGGACAGGGGCACTGAAGCTTTCTTT
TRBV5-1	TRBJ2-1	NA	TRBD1	CASSQGDNNEQFF	TGCGCCAGCAGCCAGGGGGATAACAATGAGCAGTTCTTC
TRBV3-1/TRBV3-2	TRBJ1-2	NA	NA	CASSQAWTATYGYTF	TGTGCCAGCAGCCAAGCATGGACAGCGACGTATGGCTACACCTTC
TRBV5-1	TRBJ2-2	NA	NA	CASRGVDTGELFF	TGCGCCAGCAGGGGCGTGGACACCGGGGAGCTGTTTTTT
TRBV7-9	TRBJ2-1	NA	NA	CASGQGLSYNEQFF	TGTGCCAGCGGCCAGGGGCTCTCCTACAATGAGCAGTTCTTC
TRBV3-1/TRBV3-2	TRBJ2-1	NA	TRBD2	CASSQVSGSPYNEQFF	TGTGCCAGCAGCCAAGTTAGCGGGAGTCCCTACAATGAGCAGTTCTTC
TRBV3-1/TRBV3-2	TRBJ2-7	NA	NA	CASSQSSYEQYF	TGTGCCAGCAGCCAATCCTCCTACGAGCAGTACTTC
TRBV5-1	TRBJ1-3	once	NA	CASSPGAVTGNTIYF	TGCGCCAGCAGCCCAGGGGCTGTCACTGGAAACACCATATATTTT
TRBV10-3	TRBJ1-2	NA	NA	CATIGHSRGASTF	TGTGCCACCATAGGACATTCCCGTGGGGCGAGCACCTTC
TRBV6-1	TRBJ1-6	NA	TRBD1	CASSDRGRSGDNSPLHF	TGTGCCAGCAGTGACAGGGGGCGGTCGGGAGATAATTCACCCCTCCACTTT
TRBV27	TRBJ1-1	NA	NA	CASSSGAAPTEAFF	TGTGCCAGCAGCTCCGGGGCGGCGCCCACTGAAGCTTTCTTT
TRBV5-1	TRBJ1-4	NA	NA	CASTTGWVARSEKLFF	TGCGCCAGCACAACTGGGTGGGTCGCGAGGAGTGAAAAACTGTTTTTT